Presented here are 29 T cell receptor beta chains from one specimen sequenced in a study of shared clonotypes between healthy human individuals. The table came from immunoSEQ multiplex PCR; TCRdb's copy has only in-frame clones and leaves some out. This sample has millions of clones, with 95% found just once. The specimen sequenced was naive CD4+ T cells sorted from blood. This sample's subset: CD45RA+ positively selected. The receptors originated from a young man in good health.

The chain recombines TRBV6-6 with TRBJ2-7, with D uncertain. The CDR3 consists of 12 residues. Germline lookup yields CDR1 MNHNY and CDR2 SVGAGI (reference sequence). V was cut by 8 bases and J by 2 bases, with 10 bases left in between. Written as DNA, the CDR3 is TGTGCCAGCTCGACAAGGGCCTACGAGCAGTACTTC. This encodes CASSTRAYEQYF.

The chain combines TRBV7-8 with TRBJ1-1; 7 bases fit TRBD1. V lost 2 bases, J lost 4 bases, and 13 bases stayed unmatched. This CDR3 has 17 residues. Germline V gives CDR1 SGHVS, CDR2 FQNEAQ. This CDR3 reads CASSLKVWEGAGTEAFF. The CDR3 nucleotides read TGTGCCAGCAGCTTAAAGGTATGGGAGGGGGCTGGCACTGAAGCTTTCTTT.

V usage is TRBV7-6 and J usage is TRBJ2-1, with a tentative D call TRBD2 (6 bases). With 3 bases removed from V and 10 bases from J, the gap between germline ends came to 10 bases. The CDR3 is 12 residues long. The germline V gene has CDR1 SGHVS and CDR2 FNYEAQ. The CDR3 coding sequence is TGTGCCAGCAGCTTGGCCCTAGCGGAGCAGTTCTTC. It codes for CASSLALAEQFF.

The rearrangement links TRBV12-5 to TRBJ1-6; perhaps TRBD1 as D (6 bases). CDR1 and CDR2 (germline): LGHNT, FRNRAP. The CDR3 totals 13 residues. V was shortened by 3 bases and J by 11 bases, with 11 bases between the two germline ends. CDR3 nucleotide sequence: TGTGCTAGTGGTTTATTGGAGGGGGCACCCCTCCACTTT. Translated: CASGLLEGAPLHF.

The chain links TRBV5-1 to TRBJ2-1; 12 bases line up with TRBD2. Trimming at V came to 3 bases and at J to 7 bases, leaving 2 bases not matched to a gene. The length of the CDR3 is 14 residues. Germline CDR1 reads SGHRS; CDR2 reads YFSETQ. DNA of the CDR3: TGCGCCAGCAGCTCCGGGACTAGCGGGAATGAGCAGTTCTTC. As protein: CASSSGTSGNEQFF.

V gene TRBV20-1 combines with J gene TRBJ2-4; 8 positions match TRBD2. Per the germline V gene, CDR1 is DFQATT and CDR2 is SNEGSKA (reference sequence). V lost 6 bases to trimming and J lost 9 bases; unmatched junction nucleotides: 4. This CDR3 is built from 11 residues. The CDR3 reads CSAPREGIQYF. As DNA, the CDR3 is TGCAGTGCCCCCCGGGAGGGCATTCAGTACTTC.

Concerning this clone: Within the sample, other DNA sequences also encode this same CDR3. This chain connects TRBV30 to TRBJ2-2; D remains unclear. Germline V CDR1 and CDR2: GTSNPN, SVGIG (reference sequence). The CDR3 runs 12 residues. Trimming pared 1 base from V and 5 bases from J, leaving 5 bases between. The CDR3 nucleotides are TGTGCCTGGAGTGGCGGAACCGGGGAGCTGTTTTTT. It codes for CAWSGGTGELFF. The full variable domain, in which reference TRBV30 and TRBJ2-2 provide the parts outside the CDR3, is SQTIHQWPATLVQPVGSPLSLECTVEGTSNPNLYWYRQAAGRGLQLLFYSVGIGQISSEVPQNLSASRPQDRQFILSSKKLLLSDSGFYLCAWSGGTGELFFGEGSRLTVL.

The chain links TRBV4-1 to TRBJ2-3, with a possible D match to TRBD1 (5 bases). Trimming left V 1 base short and J 3 bases short, with 8 bases between. Germline V CDR1 and CDR2: MGHRA, YSYEKL. The CDR3 loop spans 14 amino acids. The CDR3 loop is CASSQVQGTDTQYF. In DNA, the CDR3 is TGCGCCAGCAGCCAAGTCCAGGGTACAGATACGCAGTATTTT.

This CDR3 reads CASGTVQIAGETQYF. The CDR3 DNA is TGTGCCAGCGGCACAGTTCAGATAGCCGGGGAGACCCAGTACTTC. The genes are TRBV5-8 and TRBJ2-5; D is unresolved. CDR1 is SGHTS and CDR2 is YDEGEE in the germline V gene. CDR3 size: 15 residues. The V gene lost 7 bases and the J gene lost 5 bases, with 21 bases spanning the gap.

This clone was detected only once. V gene TRBV5-1 combines with J gene TRBJ2-1; D unresolved. Germline assignment: CDR1 SGHRS and CDR2 YFSETQ. The CDR3 has 13 amino acids. The V end lost 2 bases, the J end lost 3 bases, and 6 bases lay between the germline ends. The CDR3 protein is CASSFPLYNEQFF. The DNA of the CDR3 is TGCGCCAGCAGCTTCCCGCTCTACAATGAGCAGTTCTTC. Full variable domain (outside the CDR3, taken from reference TRBV5-1 and TRBJ2-1): KAGVTQTPRYLIKTRGQQVTLSCSPISGHRSVSWYQQTPGQGLQFLFEYFSETQRNKGNFPGRFSGRQFSNSRSEMNVSTLELGDSALYLCASSFPLYNEQFFGPGTRLTVL.

As DNA, the CDR3 is TGTGCCAGCAGGGAACAGGGGGCTAGCACTGAAGCTTTCTTT. Residues: CASREQGASTEAFF. The J gene is TRBJ1-1, the V gene TRBV6-4, with 9 bases matching TRBD1. V lost 6 bases to trimming and J lost 4 bases; unmatched junction nucleotides: 6. Germline V gene sequence: CDR1 MRHNA, CDR2 SNTAGT. CDR3 length: 14 amino acids.

On this clone itself: This may be a read error, as it is one base from a much larger clone. The chain recombines TRBV7-3 with TRBJ1-1; D call uncertain. Germline CDR1 is SGHTA and CDR2 is FQGTGA. The CDR3 extends over 13 amino acids. Trimming took off 5 bases at V and 1 base at J, with 8 bases between the two ends. The CDR3, as DNA: TGTGCCAGCAGCGCGACAACGAACACTGAAGCTTTCTTT. Translating gives CASSATTNTEAFF.

The rearrangement links TRBV4-3 to TRBJ2-7, with TRBD2 identical over 9 bases. Germline assignment: CDR1 LGHNA and CDR2 YSLEER. The CDR3 consists of 16 residues. V lost 0 bases, J lost 3 bases, and 6 bases stayed unmatched. CDR3 nucleotide sequence: TGCGCCAGCAGCCAAGAGAGGGGACTAGCAGGCTACGAGCAGTACTTC. It specifies CASSQERGLAGYEQYF.

V gene TRBV5-1 combines with J gene TRBJ1-1, with D perhaps TRBD1 (5 bases). The CDR3 runs 14 residues. Germline V gene sequence: CDR1 SGHRS, CDR2 YFSETQ. Trimming shortened V by 5 bases and J by 1 base, and 12 bases separated the two germline ends. CDR3 in amino acids: CASRGPGQNTEAFF. As DNA, the CDR3 is TGCGCCAGCAGGGGACCCGGGCAGAACACTGAAGCTTTCTTT. The variable domain in full, with the rest retrieved from reference TRBV5-1 and TRBJ1-1, is KAGVTQTPRYLIKTRGQQVTLSCSPISGHRSVSWYQQTPGQGLQFLFEYFSETQRNKGNFPGRFSGRQFSNSRSEMNVSTLELGDSALYLCASRGPGQNTEAFFGQGTRLTVV.

The genes are TRBV5-4 and TRBJ1-2; 7 bases agree with TRBD1. The CDR3 totals 15 residues. The V gene's germline CDR1 is SGHNT and CDR2 YYREEE (reference sequence). V lost 3 bases, J lost 2 bases, and 7 bases stayed unmatched. The CDR3 loop is CASSSPGGQNYGYTF. The CDR3 DNA is TGTGCCAGCAGCTCACCAGGGGGGCAAAACTATGGCTACACCTTC.

This CDR3 reads CASSLLAGGPHEQYF. The CDR3 DNA reads TGTGCCAGCAGCTTACTAGCGGGAGGGCCCCACGAGCAGTACTTC. The chain is built from TRBV7-2 and TRBJ2-7; 12 bases match TRBD2. With 2 bases clipped from V and 5 bases from J, the junction kept 4 bases outside the gene matches. Germline CDR1 SGHTA, CDR2 FQGNSA. This CDR3 is built from 15 residues.

This chain links TRBV4-1 with TRBJ2-4, with 10 bases aligning to TRBD1. V lost 7 bases and J lost 1; bases outside the gene matches: 10. There are 17 residues in the CDR3. Germline CDR1 and CDR2: MGHRA and YSYEKL. CDR3 amino acids: CASTPGQGPFAKNIQYF. The CDR3 DNA reads as TGCGCCAGCACGCCGGGACAGGGGCCCTTTGCCAAAAACATTCAGTACTTC.

With regard to this clone: A junction boundary mismatches the germline segment, possibly from a read error. The chain combines TRBV7-7 with TRBJ2-2; 9 bases match TRBD1. The CDR3 is made up of 15 amino acids. The V gene's germline CDR1 is SSHAT and CDR2 FNYEAQ (reference sequence). The CDR3 here is CASSPGQGTGGELFF. CDR3 bases: TGTGCTAGCAGCCCGGGACAGGGCACGGGCGGGGAGCTGTTTTTT.

This clone was counted between two and nine times. CDR3 region: CASSLWTGTQETQYF. DNA for the CDR3: TGTGCCAGCAGCCTATGGACCGGGACACAAGAGACCCAGTACTTC. J is TRBJ2-5 and V is TRBV7-9, with D possibly being TRBD1 (6 bases). Germline loops: CDR1 SEHNR, CDR2 FQNEAQ (reference sequence). The CDR3 is 15 residues long. V dropped 5 bases and J dropped 2 bases, with 15 bases sitting between them.

The chain is built from TRBV28 and TRBJ2-5; TRBD1 agrees at 11 bases. CDR3 length equals 17 residues. V trimming: 2 bases; J trimming: 4 bases; junction bases outside the gene matches: 9. The germline CDR1 and CDR2 sequences are MDHEN and SYDVKM. CDR3 bases: TGTGCCAGCAGTTTACTCGGGACAGGGGGGCCCGGAGAGACCCAGTACTTC. It codes for CASSLLGTGGPGETQYF.

Of note for this clone: At the DNA level, this CDR3 is encoded by other sequences in the same sample as well. The chain combines TRBV5-1 with TRBJ2-7, with TRBD1 as a possible D gene (5 bases). CDR1 and CDR2 from the germline V gene are SGHRS and YFSETQ. The CDR3 spans 14 residues. V was cut by 0 bases and J by 3 bases, with 10 bases left in between. CDR3 DNA sequence: TGCGCCAGCAGCTTGGTAGGTCAGGGCTACGAGCAGTACTTC. Amino acid sequence: CASSLVGQGYEQYF.

Remarks on this clone: The sample holds other DNA sequences that translate to the same CDR3. This sequence joins TRBV18 and TRBJ1-4, with D maybe TRBD1 (6 bases). Germline V lookup: CDR1 KGHSH, CDR2 LQKENI. Trimming took 3 bases from V and 5 from J, leaving 10 bases between them. The CDR3 spans 14 residues. The CDR3 DNA reads as TGTGCCAGCTCACCCCAGGGGAGCAATGAAAAACTGTTTTTT. It is translated as CASSPQGSNEKLFF. Based on the CDR3 plus reference TRBV18 and TRBJ1-4, the full variable domain is NAGVMQNPRHLVRRRGQEARLRCSPMKGHSHVYWYRQLPEEGLKFMVYLQKENIIDESGMPKERFSAEFPKEGPSILRIQQVVRGDSAAYFCASSPQGSNEKLFFGSGTQLSVL.

The gene calls are TRBV10-3 and TRBJ2-7; 8 bases match TRBD1. The CDR3 totals 17 residues. Germline CDR1 reads ENHRY; CDR2 reads SYGVKD. J lost 0 bases, V lost 5 bases, and 12 bases had no gene match. DNA for the CDR3: TGTGCCATCAGTCAACTCCCGGGACAGGCGCGCTCCTACGAGCAGTACTTC. This codes for CAISQLPGQARSYEQYF.

The chain employs TRBV30 and TRBJ1-5; D is unresolved. The CDR3 length is 13 residues. CDR1 and CDR2 (germline): GTSNPN, SVGIG (reference sequence). V gave up 2 bases and J gave up 5 bases, with 10 bases separating them. CDR3 sequence reads: CAWSTATYQPQHF. The DNA of the CDR3 is TGTGCCTGGAGTACGGCCACATATCAGCCCCAGCATTTT.

About this clone itself: In the same sample, other DNA sequences code for this CDR3. The CDR3 region has the DNA TGTGCCATCAGTGAGTCAGTAGGAACCTACGAGCAGTACTTC. It encodes CAISESVGTYEQYF. The chain uses TRBV10-3 and TRBJ2-7; D is ambiguous. Trimming shortened V by 0 bases and J by 2 bases, and 8 bases separated the two germline ends. This CDR3 comprises 14 residues. The germline gives CDR1 ENHRY, CDR2 SYGVKD.

This clone was observed once. The chain combines TRBV5-6 with TRBJ2-1; D perhaps matches TRBD2 (6 bases). The V and J ends lost 4 bases and 6 bases respectively, with 17 bases between them. In germline, CDR1 is SGHDT, CDR2 YYEEEE. This CDR3 is built from 15 residues. The CDR3 coding sequence is TGTGCCAGCAGCACCGCTACTAGCATTAGCAATGAGCAGTTCTTC. It codes for CASSTATSISNEQFF.

The rearrangement joins TRBV28 to TRBJ2-5; D unclear. The CDR3 is 12 amino acids. CDR1 is MDHEN and CDR2 is SYDVKM in the germline V gene. V was pared by 5 bases and J by 6 bases, with 10 bases between. Written as DNA, the CDR3 is TGTGCCAGCAGTCCACCGTTTAAGACCCAGTACTTC. Translating gives CASSPPFKTQYF.

The chain links TRBV6-1 to TRBJ2-3, with D possibly being TRBD1 (5 bases). This CDR3 is 14 amino acids long. The germline gives CDR1 MNHNS, CDR2 SASEGT. The V and J ends lost 5 bases and 1 base respectively, with 10 bases between them. CDR3 nucleotides: TGTGCCAGCAGTTGGTGGGGCCGCACAGATACGCAGTATTTT. It yields the protein CASSWWGRTDTQYF.

This clone was detected only once. The chain recombines TRBV6-1 with TRBJ1-5; tentative D call: TRBD1 (6 bases). This CDR3 is 13 amino acids long. V was cut by 2 bases and J by 10 bases, with 12 bases left in between. Germline-derived CDR1 and CDR2 are MNHNS and SASEGT. This chain's CDR3 is CASSERGGDPQHF. The CDR3 coding sequence is TGTGCCAGCAGTGAACGGGGGGGCGATCCCCAGCATTTT.